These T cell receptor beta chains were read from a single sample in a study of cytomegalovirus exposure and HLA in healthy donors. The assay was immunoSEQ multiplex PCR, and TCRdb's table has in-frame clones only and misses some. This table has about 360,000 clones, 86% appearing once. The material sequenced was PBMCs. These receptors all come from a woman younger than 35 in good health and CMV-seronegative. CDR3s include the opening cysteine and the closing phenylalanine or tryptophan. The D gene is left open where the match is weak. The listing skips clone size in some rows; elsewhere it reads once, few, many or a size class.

CATPPRGADTQYF	TGCGCCACCCCGCCCAGGGGGGCGGATACGCAGTATTTT	TRBV5-1	-	TRBJ2-3	-
CASRETSGTGVDLSYTF	TGTGCCAGCAGAGAAACCTCCGGGACAGGGGTGGACCTGAGCTACACCTTC	TRBV2	once	TRBJ1-2	TRBD1
CASSEDRELNTEAFF	TGCGCCAGCAGTGAAGACAGGGAGTTGAACACTGAAGCTTTCTTT	TRBV10-1	-	TRBJ1-1	TRBD1
CSVEGTSWTGAMDYGYTF	TGCAGCGTTGAAGGGACTTCCTGGACAGGGGCGATGGACTATGGCTACACCTTC	TRBV29-1	-	TRBJ1-2	TRBD1
CATSRDRGSYNSPLHF	TGTGCCACCAGCAGAGACCGGGGATCCTATAATTCACCCCTCCACTTT	TRBV15	-	TRBJ1-6	-
CAWSVARVNTGELFF	TGTGCCTGGAGTGTTGCCAGGGTGAACACCGGGGAGCTGTTTTTT	TRBV30	-	TRBJ2-2	-
CASSLLSNQPQHF	TGTGCCAGCAGTTTACTTAGCAATCAGCCCCAGCATTTT	TRBV28	-	TRBJ1-5	-
CASSFQPGLAGGRDEQFF	TGCGCCAGCAGCTTCCAGCCAGGACTAGCGGGGGGGCGAGATGAGCAGTTCTTC	TRBV5-1	-	TRBJ2-1	TRBD2
CASSGRAGANTGELFF	TGTGCCAGCAGTGGGAGAGCAGGGGCAAACACCGGGGAGCTGTTTTTT	TRBV6-1	-	TRBJ2-2	-
CASTGLAVSGTDTQYF	TGTGCCAGCACCGGGCTAGCGGTCTCTGGCACAGATACGCAGTATTTT	TRBV27	-	TRBJ2-3	TRBD2
CASRHRTGEVNYGYTF	TGTGCCAGCAGACACAGGACAGGGGAGGTAAACTATGGCTACACCTTC	TRBV2	-	TRBJ1-2	TRBD1
CASSLAGENTEAFF	TGCGCCAGCAGCTTGGCCGGGGAGAACACTGAAGCTTTCTTT	TRBV5-1	-	TRBJ1-1	-
CAIGPTGGGTDTQYF	TGTGCCATTGGACCTACCGGGGGGGGCACAGATACGCAGTATTTT	TRBV10-3	-	TRBJ2-3	TRBD2
CASSLGTSGIRTPDTQYF	TGTGCCAGCAGCCTCGGGACTAGCGGGATAAGGACTCCAGATACGCAGTATTTT	TRBV28	-	TRBJ2-3	TRBD2
CASSQDRLYEQYF	TGCGCCAGCAGCCAAGACCGACTCTACGAGCAGTACTTC	TRBV4-1	few	TRBJ2-7	-
CASSRAGFEFGSPLHF	TGCGCCAGCAGCAGGGCAGGGTTTGAATTTGGTTCACCCCTCCACTTT	TRBV5-1	-	TRBJ1-6	-
CASKQGERAYEQYF	TGTGCCAGTAAACAGGGGGAACGGGCCTACGAGCAGTACTTC	TRBV7-9	-	TRBJ2-7	TRBD1
CASSFLVAGGGTDTQYF	TGTGCCAGCAGTTTTTTAGTAGCGGGAGGAGGCACAGATACGCAGTATTTT	TRBV27	-	TRBJ2-3	TRBD2
CASSPGAGVYEQYF	TGTGCCAGCAGCCCGGGGGCGGGGGTGTACGAGCAGTACTTC	TRBV27	few	TRBJ2-7	-
CASTSHLRGQETQYF	TGTGCCAGCACTTCCCACCTCCGGGGCCAAGAGACCCAGTACTTC	TRBV27	-	TRBJ2-5	-
CASSLRGSPKEPQHF	TGTGCCAGCAGCTTAAGAGGTTCCCCGAAAGAGCCCCAGCATTTT	TRBV7-9	-	TRBJ1-5	-
CASSLTAGVVYGYTF	TGTGCCAGCAGCCTCACTGCGGGGGTTGTCTATGGCTACACCTTC	TRBV7-8	-	TRBJ1-2	-
CASREKGLALGNEQFF	TGCGCCAGCAGAGAAAAGGGACTCGCCCTAGGGAATGAGCAGTTCTTC	TRBV5-1	-	TRBJ2-1	-
CASSVGTSRGDTQYF	TGTGCCAGCAGCGTCGGGACTTCTCGGGGAGATACGCAGTATTTT	TRBV6-6	-	TRBJ2-3	-
CASRSHPTGGVYNEQFF	TGTGCCAGCAGGAGCCACCCCACGGGCGGGGTTTACAATGAGCAGTTCTTC	TRBV9	-	TRBJ2-1	-
CASSPEGLAAYEQYF	TGCGCCAGCAGCCCAGAGGGACTAGCGGCCTACGAGCAGTACTTC	TRBV4-1	-	TRBJ2-7	TRBD2
CASRRDRGVNNEQFF	TGTGCCAGCAGACGGGACAGGGGCGTGAACAATGAGCAGTTCTTC	TRBV6-5	-	TRBJ2-1	TRBD1
CASSEELAELNEQFF	TGTGCCAGCAGCGAAGAACTAGCGGAGCTCAATGAGCAGTTCTTC	TRBV7-9	-	TRBJ2-1	TRBD2
CASSIREGGSEQFF	TGTGCCAGTAGTATCAGGGAGGGGGGGAGTGAGCAGTTCTTC	TRBV19	-	TRBJ2-1	-
CAWRTSGSSYNEQFF	TGTGCCTGGAGGACAAGCGGGAGCTCCTACAATGAGCAGTTCTTC	TRBV30	-	TRBJ2-1	TRBD2
CASRIDRNHGNTIYF	TGTGCCAGTCGTATCGACAGGAATCATGGAAACACCATATATTTT	TRBV6-1	-	TRBJ1-3	-
CASSPTRYNEQFF	TGTGCCAGCAGCCCAACTCGATACAATGAGCAGTTCTTC	TRBV6-1	few	TRBJ2-1	-
CASSLKGTYSTDTQYF	TGTGCCAGCAGCTTAAAAGGGACTTATAGCACAGATACGCAGTATTTT	TRBV7-9	-	TRBJ2-3	-
CASSVGREGFEQFF	TGTGCCAGCAGCGTAGGTCGGGAGGGCTTCGAGCAGTTCTTC	TRBV9	-	TRBJ2-1	TRBD2
CASTPRAGPNYEQYF	TGTGCCAGTACCCCAAGAGCGGGACCCAACTACGAGCAGTACTTC	TRBV19	once	TRBJ2-7	TRBD2
CAWNRPWREAQYF	TGTGCCTGGAATCGGCCGTGGCGGGAGGCCCAGTACTTC	TRBV30	few	TRBJ2-5	TRBD2
CASSPPTTGNEKLFF	TGTGCCAGCTCACCACCTACGACAGGAAACGAAAAACTGTTTTTT	TRBV18	-	TRBJ1-4	-
CSVEDGTSPGIEQFF	TGCAGCGTTGAAGATGGGACTAGCCCGGGGATTGAGCAGTTCTTC	TRBV29-1	-	TRBJ2-1	TRBD2
CASSPSGAGLGGYEQYF	TGCGCCAGCAGCCCCAGTGGTGCCGGACTAGGAGGCTACGAGCAGTACTTC	TRBV4-1	-	TRBJ2-7	TRBD2
CASIPGTGGTYGYTF	TGTGCCAGCATACCCGGGACAGGGGGCACCTATGGCTACACCTTC	TRBV9	-	TRBJ1-2	TRBD1
CASSLAGGNEQFF	TGTGCCAGCAGCTTGGCGGGTGGGAATGAGCAGTTCTTC	TRBV7-6	-	TRBJ2-1	-
CASSYPAAGGDNEQFF	TGTGCCAGCAGTTACCCTGCAGCGGGGGGCGACAATGAGCAGTTCTTC	TRBV6-6	-	TRBJ2-1	TRBD2
CASSVGHNQPQHF	TGTGCCAGCAGCGTAGGACACAATCAGCCCCAGCATTTT	TRBV9	-	TRBJ1-5	-
CASSEEAYEQYF	TGTGCCAGCAGTGAGGAGGCCTACGAGCAGTACTTC	TRBV2	-	TRBJ2-7	-
CASSLDRGDGYGYTF	TGCGCCAGCAGCCTGGACAGGGGAGATGGCTATGGCTACACCTTC	TRBV5-1	-	TRBJ1-2	TRBD1